What follows are 24 T cell receptor beta chains derived from one specimen sequenced in a study of graft-versus-host responses after intestinal transplantation. What these receptors recognize is not known. Generated by immunoSEQ multiplex PCR, the TCRdb table keeps only in-frame clones and is missing some. The top ten clones hold roughly 0.31% of a sample with 75,000 to 90,000 clones, around nine tenths of them seen once. The source material was unstimulated CD4+ T cells sorted from spleen or lymph node cells, sampled before intestinal transplant. These receptors were taken from a human donor who received an intestinal transplant.

The chain couples TRBV13 to TRBJ2-2, with 8 nucleotides matching TRBD2. Per germline, CDR1 PRHDT and CDR2 FYEKMQ (reference sequence). V gave up 6 bases and J gave up 3 bases; unmatched junction bases: 15. The CDR3 covers 18 residues. CDR3 coding DNA: TGTGCCAGCAGTTCAACGCTTACTGGCGGGGGGTACACCGGGGAGCTGTTTTTT. Residues: CASSSTLTGGGYTGELFF. Supplemented by reference TRBV13 and TRBJ2-2, the full variable domain reads AAGVIQSPRHLIKEKRETATLKCYPIPRHDTVYWYQQGPGQDPQFLISFYEKMQSDKGSIPDRFSAQQFSDYHSELNMSSLELGDSALYFCASSSTLTGGGYTGELFFGEGSRLTVL.

This clone was seen only once. The chain uses TRBV28 and TRBJ1-3; no clear D. The germline V and J ends were trimmed by 2 bases and 6 bases, with 14 bases remaining between them. The V gene's germline CDR1 is MDHEN and CDR2 SYDVKM. This CDR3 is built from 15 residues. The CDR3: CASSLMGGLENTIYF. As DNA, the CDR3 is TGTGCCAGCAGTTTAATGGGAGGGTTGGAAAACACCATATATTTT.

The table lists this clone with a count of one. As DNA, the CDR3 is TGTGCCAGTACGATGGAGGAGGGACTTGAAGCTTTCTTT. This encodes CASTMEEGLEAFF. This chain uses TRBV19 with TRBJ1-1; D possibly corresponds to TRBD1 (5 bases). This CDR3 region has 13 residues. Germline V gives CDR1 LNHDA, CDR2 SQIVND (reference sequence). V dropped 7 bases and J dropped 7 bases, with 16 bases sitting between them.

The chain recombines TRBV15 with TRBJ2-2; 9 bases agree with TRBD2. The CDR3 sequence is 16 residues long. V lost 1 base, J lost 2 bases, and 2 bases stayed unmatched. Germline loops: CDR1 LNHNV, CDR2 YYDKDF (reference sequence). Here the CDR3 reads CATSRVAGVNTGELFF. In nucleotides, the CDR3 is TGTGCCACCAGCAGAGTAGCGGGAGTCAACACCGGGGAGCTGTTTTTT.

This clone occurred once. This sequence joins TRBV5-1 and TRBJ2-7; 10 positions agree with TRBD2. Trimming took 2 bases from V and 0 from J; bases not matched to a gene: 8. From germline, CDR1 is SGHRS and CDR2 YFSETQ. The CDR3 is 17 residues long. CDR3 in amino acids: CASSFASGGSSSYEQYF. The CDR3 nucleotides read TGCGCCAGCAGCTTCGCTAGCGGGGGATCAAGCTCCTACGAGCAGTACTTC.

This clone has just one count. V usage is TRBV6-1 and J usage is TRBJ1-6; 8 nucleotides agree with TRBD1. V shed 5 bases and J 7 bases; nucleotides not matched to a gene: 4. Per the germline V gene, CDR1 is MNHNS and CDR2 is SASEGT. The CDR3 totals 14 residues. CDR3 in amino acids: CASSWGQANSPLHF. The DNA of the CDR3 is TGTGCCAGCAGTTGGGGACAGGCGAATTCACCCCTCCACTTT.

The chain links TRBV28 to TRBJ2-5; 8 nucleotides line up with TRBD2. CDR3 size: 16 residues. CDR1 and CDR2 (germline): MDHEN, SYDVKM. V shed 3 bases and J 5 bases; nucleotides not matched to a gene: 11. CDR3 in amino acids: CASSFWVGGAVETQYF. The CDR3 DNA follows: TGTGCCAGCAGTTTCTGGGTCGGGGGGGCAGTGGAGACCCAGTACTTC.

This chain links TRBV6-5 with TRBJ2-7, with TRBD2 as a possible D gene (7 bases). From germline, CDR1 is MNHEY and CDR2 SVGAGI. Between the trimmed V and J ends, which lost 6 bases and 6 bases, there was a span of 21 bases. The CDR3 totals 15 residues. The CDR3 DNA reads as TGTGCCAGCAGCCAACGAACGGGGGGCCTCAGCGAGCAGTACTTC. The encoded protein is CASSQRTGGLSEQYF.

This chain joins TRBV2 and TRBJ1-4, with D unresolved. The germline CDR1 and CDR2 sequences are SNHLY and FYNNEI. This CDR3 has 14 amino acids. The V gene lost 3 bases and the J gene lost 4 bases, with 9 bases spanning the gap. CDR3 residues: CASSDRSNNEKLFF. Written as DNA, the CDR3 is TGTGCCAGCAGTGACAGGTCCAATAATGAAAAACTGTTTTTT.

The chain joins TRBV5-8 to TRBJ2-5; TRBD2 agrees at 10 bases. The germline gives CDR1 SGHTS, CDR2 YDEGEE. After removal of 0 bases from V and 3 bases from J, the junction contained 8 bases not matched to a gene. This CDR3 contains 17 residues. CDR3 residues: CASSLELAGGPKETQYF. The CDR3, as DNA: TGTGCCAGCAGCTTGGAGTTAGCGGGGGGTCCCAAAGAGACCCAGTACTTC.

V and J are TRBV7-8 and TRBJ1-6; 11 nucleotides match TRBD1. This CDR3 has 17 residues. V lost 5 bases, J lost 0 bases, and 3 bases stayed unmatched. Germline-derived CDR1 and CDR2 are SGHVS and FQNEAQ. The CDR3 DNA follows: TGTGCCAGCAGCATTGGGACAGGGGGCTCCTATAATTCACCCCTCCACTTT. Residues: CASSIGTGGSYNSPLHF. The variable domain in full, with the rest retrieved from reference TRBV7-8 and TRBJ1-6, is GAGVSQSPRYKVAKRGQDVALRCDPISGHVSLFWYQQALGQGPEFLTYFQNEAQLDKSGLPSDRFFAERPEGSVSTLKIQRTQQEDSAVYLCASSIGTGGSYNSPLHFGNGTRLTVT.

This clone was detected once. The chain carries TRBV28 and TRBJ1-2; TRBD1 matches 7 bases. V trimming: 6 bases; J trimming: 5 bases; junction bases outside the gene matches: 9. The CDR3 runs 14 residues. The germline CDR1 and CDR2 sequences are MDHEN and SYDVKM. CDR3 coding DNA: TGTGCCAGCAGCGTACAGGGGCGTTCATATGGCTACACCTTC. This sequence encodes CASSVQGRSYGYTF.

A few counts support this clone. The gene calls are TRBV6-5 and TRBJ1-6; D is perhaps TRBD1 (6 bases). Germline V gives CDR1 MNHEY, CDR2 SVGAGI. V was trimmed by 2 bases and J by 6 bases, leaving 11 bases between them. The CDR3 is 15 residues long. The CDR3 sequence: CASSYGGQTNSPLHF. CDR3 bases: TGTGCCAGCAGTTACGGTGGACAGACTAATTCACCCCTCCACTTT.

The V and J genes are TRBV28 and TRBJ2-1; 11 bases match TRBD2. Germline V gene lookup returns CDR1 MDHEN and CDR2 SYDVKM. This CDR3 spans 16 amino acids. Trimming at V came to 3 bases and at J to 8 bases, leaving 9 bases not matched to a gene. CDR3 nucleotide sequence: TGTGCCAGCAGTTTCAGTACTAGCGGGAGAGGCGATGAGCAGTTCTTC. It encodes CASSFSTSGRGDEQFF.

The chain is built from TRBV5-1 and TRBJ1-1; no clear D. The CDR3 contains 14 residues. The ends were cut back, 0 bases at V and 2 bases at J, with 8 bases in the middle. Per germline, CDR1 SGHRS and CDR2 YFSETQ. CDR3 region: CASSLGHLNTEAFF. CDR3 DNA sequence: TGCGCCAGCAGCTTGGGACACTTAAACACTGAAGCTTTCTTT. The whole variable domain, filled in from reference TRBV5-1 and TRBJ1-1, reads KAGVTQTPRYLIKTRGQQVTLSCSPISGHRSVSWYQQTPGQGLQFLFEYFSETQRNKGNFPGRFSGRQFSNSRSEMNVSTLELGDSALYLCASSLGHLNTEAFFGQGTRLTVV.

This chain joins TRBV9 and TRBJ1-4; 9 nucleotides match TRBD1. With V trimmed by 0 bases and J by 4 bases, 1 base remained unmatched. The CDR3 is 15 residues long. CDR1 and CDR2 from the germline V gene are SGDLS and YYNGEE. CDR3 in amino acids: CASSVGQGVNEKLFF. The CDR3 coding sequence is TGTGCCAGCAGCGTAGGACAGGGGGTTAATGAAAAACTGTTTTTT.

The rearrangement uses TRBV7-9 and TRBJ2-3, with 10 bases identical to TRBD2. The CDR3 spans 17 residues. With 4 bases clipped from V and 4 bases from J, the junction kept 11 bases outside the gene matches. Germline CDR1 and CDR2: SEHNR and FQNEAQ (reference sequence). The CDR3 coding sequence is TGTGCCAGCAGCTCTCGAGCGGGAGGGCCTGTAGCAGATACGCAGTATTTT. It specifies CASSSRAGGPVADTQYF.

The J gene is TRBJ2-5, the V gene TRBV11-2, with 13 positions matching TRBD2. V lost 5 bases and J lost 5; bases outside the gene matches: 8. Germline-derived CDR1 and CDR2 are SGHAT and FQNNGV. This CDR3 has 16 residues. The CDR3, as DNA: TGTGCCAGCAGCCCCCCGGGACTAGCGGGATTCGAGACCCAGTACTTC. It specifies CASSPPGLAGFETQYF.

This clone was observed a single time. The genes are TRBV2 and TRBJ1-1; D not resolved. Germline assignment: CDR1 SNHLY and CDR2 FYNNEI. V was trimmed by 2 bases and J by 4 bases, leaving 11 bases between them. The CDR3 sequence is 14 residues long. This CDR3 is CASSERRAGTEAFF. The CDR3 DNA reads TGTGCCAGCAGTGAAAGGAGGGCGGGCACTGAAGCTTTCTTT.

This chain joins TRBV9 and TRBJ2-1; TRBD2 might be the D (7 bases). CDR3 length equals 15 residues. Germline V gene sequence: CDR1 SGDLS, CDR2 YYNGEE. Trimming shortened V by 2 bases and J by 2 bases, and 11 bases separated the two germline ends. The CDR3 DNA sequence: TGTGCCAGCAGCGTCAGCGGGACAACCTACAATGAGCAGTTCTTC. It is translated as CASSVSGTTYNEQFF.

The chain is built from TRBV9 and TRBJ1-5; TRBD1 matches 8 bases. The V segment lost 2 bases and the J segment 1 base; nucleotides outside the gene matches: 11. CDR1 is SGDLS and CDR2 is YYNGEE in the germline V gene. CDR3 length: 18 amino acids. The chain's CDR3 is CASSVNRGARRSNQPQHF. CDR3 DNA sequence: TGTGCCAGCAGCGTTAACAGGGGGGCTAGGAGGAGCAATCAGCCCCAGCATTTT. Filled out from reference TRBV9 and TRBJ1-5, the complete variable domain reads DSGVTQTPKHLITATGQRVTLRCSPRSGDLSVYWYQQSLDQGLQFLIQYYNGEERAKGNILERFSAQQFPDLHSELNLSSLELGDSALYFCASSVNRGARRSNQPQHFGDGTRLSIL.

The gene calls are TRBV10-1 and TRBJ2-1; TRBD2 matches 15 bases. In germline, CDR1 is WNHNN, CDR2 SYGVQD (reference sequence). V lost 8 bases and J lost 7; bases outside the gene matches: 9. This CDR3 spans 16 amino acids. The CDR3 DNA sequence: TGCGCCAGCTCCCCGGGACTAGCGGGGGGCAGGAATGAGCAGTTCTTC. It is translated as CASSPGLAGGRNEQFF.

This clone was detected once. The chain carries TRBV7-2 and TRBJ2-3; 9 bases are a match to TRBD2. Trimming cost V 2 bases and J 0 bases; bases outside gene matches: 3. Germline CDR1 is SGHTA and CDR2 is FQGNSA. CDR3 size: 16 residues. Here the CDR3 reads CASSLLAGGSTDTQYF. The CDR3, as DNA: TGTGCCAGCAGCTTATTGGCGGGGGGGAGCACAGATACGCAGTATTTT.

This chain joins TRBV30 and TRBJ2-1; 12 nucleotides align to TRBD2. The CDR3 is 18 amino acids. CDR1 and CDR2 (germline): GTSNPN, SVGIG (reference sequence). The J segment lost 6 bases and the V segment lost 1 base, leaving 13 bases of the junction unmatched. Here the CDR3 reads CAWSDYTLAGGRGNEQFF. CDR3 coding DNA: TGTGCCTGGAGTGATTATACGCTAGCGGGGGGGCGGGGCAATGAGCAGTTCTTC.